This passage covers 28 T cell receptor beta chains from one sample sequenced in a study of human thymus T cells (dated by TCRdb to 2018 to 2021). Thymus tissue was obtained as surgical resects removed during corrective cardiac surgery. Libraries were prepared through the immunoSEQ multiplex PCR assay. The table comes from immuneACCESS by way of TCRdb, which keeps in-frame sequences with V and J called. Part of the clones is missing from these tables; in studies checked, under half for an unresolved V gene and the rest for unknown reasons. Present in this sample are around 120,000 clones, 90% to 95% of which were seen just once. Of the sample, around 0.022% falls within the top ten clones. The material sequenced was thymus tissue. Receptors originate from a boy under two years old with a congenital heart defect but otherwise immunologically healthy.

The DNA of the CDR3 is TGTGCCTGGAGTGTACCTCCGGGACCCCGAGCGGGGGCCAACGTCCTGACTTTC. It translates to CAWSVPPGPRAGANVLTF. The rearrangement uses TRBV30 and TRBJ2-6; D may match TRBD1 or TRBD2 (5 bases each). Deletions cut 0 bases from V and 4 bases from J, with 19 bases between. Germline CDR1 GTSNPN, CDR2 SVGIG (reference sequence). The CDR3 extends over 18 amino acids. The variable domain in full, completed from reference TRBV30 and TRBJ2-6, reads SQTIHQWPATLVQPVGSPLSLECTVEGTSNPNLYWYRQAAGRGLQLLFYSVGIGQISSEVPQNLSASRPQDRQFILSSKKLLLSDSGFYLCAWSVPPGPRAGANVLTFGAGSRLTVL.

The rearrangement uses TRBV25-1 and TRBJ2-1, with 10 bases matching TRBD2. Germline V gives CDR1 MGHDK, CDR2 SYGVNS. The CDR3 contains 14 residues. Losses at the gene ends were 6 bases for V and 5 bases for J; bases not matched to a gene: 4. CDR3 amino acids: CASRPLAGDNEQFF. The CDR3 DNA reads as TGTGCCAGCAGGCCCCTAGCGGGGGACAATGAGCAGTTCTTC.

The rearrangement links TRBV7-9 to TRBJ2-2; D not certain. Per germline, CDR1 SEHNR and CDR2 FQNEAQ (reference sequence). The CDR3 covers 13 residues. Trimming stripped 4 bases from V and 4 bases from J, with 7 bases between. For the CDR3, the DNA is TGTGCCAGCAGCTCCCTGGGCACCGGGGAGCTGTTTTTT. This codes for CASSSLGTGELFF.

V usage is TRBV28 and J usage is TRBJ1-6, with 9 bases matching TRBD1. Germline V gene lookup returns CDR1 MDHEN and CDR2 SYDVKM. The CDR3 spans 14 residues. The ends lost 5 bases at V and 10 bases at J; junction bases unmatched: 6. CDR3 sequence: CASSPGQGLSPLHF. The CDR3 bases are TGTGCCAGCAGTCCGGGACAGGGTTTGTCACCCCTCCACTTT.

The V and J genes are TRBV6-5 and TRBJ1-4, with 8 positions matching TRBD1. This CDR3 region has 14 residues. With V trimmed by 6 bases and J by 14 bases, 14 bases remained unmatched. The germline gives CDR1 MNHEY, CDR2 SVGAGI. The CDR3 reads CASSPVTGALSLFF. The CDR3 DNA reads as TGTGCCAGCAGCCCAGTGACAGGGGCCCTTTCGCTGTTTTTT.

This chain joins TRBV7-9 and TRBJ2-7; the match to TRBD2 covers 11 bases. Trimming cost V 5 bases and J 4 bases; bases outside gene matches: 13. The length of the CDR3 is 17 residues. Per the germline V gene, CDR1 is SEHNR and CDR2 is FQNEAQ (reference sequence). The CDR3 region is CASSLVLAGARGYEQYF. For the CDR3, the DNA is TGTGCCAGCAGCCTCGTACTAGCGGGGGCCCGTGGGTACGAGCAGTACTTC.

The genes are TRBV11-2 and TRBJ2-5, with 9 bases fitting TRBD1. This CDR3 region has 18 residues. CDR1 SGHAT and CDR2 FQNNGV come from the germline V gene. The ends lost 5 bases at V and 0 bases at J; junction bases unmatched: 13. The CDR3 DNA sequence: TGTGCCAGCAGCCCTCGCCCGGGACAGGGCTCGTACCAAGAGACCCAGTACTTC. Translating it yields CASSPRPGQGSYQETQYF.

The chain carries TRBV28 and TRBJ2-3; no clear D. The germline CDR1 and CDR2 sequences are MDHEN and SYDVKM. Trimming pared 6 bases from V and 2 bases from J, leaving 12 bases between. The CDR3 consists of 14 residues. CDR3: CASSQGPPTDTQYF. The CDR3 DNA reads as TGTGCCAGCAGCCAAGGGCCCCCCACAGATACGCAGTATTTT.

The genes are TRBV29-1 and TRBJ1-1; D possibly corresponds to TRBD1 (5 bases). Germline assignment: CDR1 SQVTM and CDR2 ANQGSEA. The CDR3 consists of 16 residues. Trimming removed 1 base at V and 0 bases at J, with 15 bases between. The CDR3, as DNA: TGCAGCGTTGAAGGCGGGGGACGGTTGATGAACACTGAAGCTTTCTTT. Translating gives CSVEGGGRLMNTEAFF.

The chain has TRBV21-1 and TRBJ2-7. TRBV21-1 constitutes a pseudogene. CDR3 length equals 15 residues. The CDR3 reads CASTPSGDVFYEQYF. CDR3 DNA: TGTGCCAGCACCCCGAGTGGGGATGTTTTCTACGAGCAGTACTTC.

V and J are TRBV27 and TRBJ2-3; no definite D call. Trimming stripped 7 bases from V and 6 bases from J, with 14 bases between. Germline CDR1 is MNHEY and CDR2 is SMNVEV (reference sequence). The CDR3 is 13 amino acids. As DNA, the CDR3 is TGTGCCAGCAAAAGCACGGCTCAGGATACGCAGTATTTT. It is translated as CASKSTAQDTQYF.

The gene calls are TRBV10-3 and TRBJ1-1; TRBD1 might be the D (6 bases). The V end lost 8 bases, the J end lost 7 bases, and 11 bases lay between the germline ends. The CDR3 covers 11 residues. Germline-derived CDR1 and CDR2 are ENHRY and SYGVKD. The CDR3 DNA follows: TGTGCCATCTATACAGGGAGTGAAGCTTTCTTT. As protein: CAIYTGSEAFF.

The chain links TRBV29-1 to TRBJ2-1; no firm D call. The ends were cut back, 5 bases at V and 8 bases at J, with 16 bases in the middle. Germline values: CDR1 SQVTM, CDR2 ANQGSEA. The CDR3 totals 13 residues. The DNA for the CDR3 is TGCAGCGTTCGTCGGCTGACATGTGATGAGCAGTTCTTC. It yields the protein CSVRRLTCDEQFF.

This clone was seen more than once but under ten times. The same CDR3 can be traced to other DNA sequences in this sample. The chain couples TRBV30 to TRBJ1-5, with unresolved D. The germline CDR1 and CDR2 sequences are GTSNPN and SVGIG (reference sequence). This CDR3 has 13 residues. With 0 bases removed from V and 4 bases from J, the gap between germline ends came to 7 bases. The CDR3 protein is CAWSVGGNQPQHF. DNA for the CDR3: TGTGCCTGGAGTGTAGGAGGGAATCAGCCCCAGCATTTT.

The V and J genes are TRBV2 and TRBJ2-2; 7 positions agree with TRBD2. The V segment lost 3 bases and the J segment 0 bases; nucleotides outside the gene matches: 13. Germline CDR1 and CDR2: SNHLY and FYNNEI. The CDR3 loop spans 19 amino acids. The CDR3 spells CASSDSGGMGPTNTGELFF. CDR3 sequence (DNA): TGTGCCAGCAGTGATTCCGGGGGGATGGGCCCTACGAACACCGGGGAGCTGTTTTTT.

V gene TRBV27 combines with J gene TRBJ1-2; D is unclear. Germline V gives CDR1 MNHEY, CDR2 SMNVEV (reference sequence). The ends were cut back, 5 bases at V and 4 bases at J, with 14 bases in the middle. This CDR3 comprises 14 residues. The CDR3 protein is CASSLTKEGYGYTF. CDR3 DNA: TGTGCCAGCAGTCTCACCAAAGAGGGCTATGGCTACACCTTC.

The chain carries TRBV7-9 and TRBJ2-1, with D unclear. V lost 5 bases and J lost 8, with 16 bases in between. CDR1 is SEHNR, CDR2 FQNEAQ, per germline (reference sequence). This CDR3 has 14 amino acids. CDR3 region: CASSPGSLYDEQFF. The CDR3 nucleotides read TGTGCCAGCAGCCCCGGCTCTCTGTACGATGAGCAGTTCTTC.

This chain uses TRBV2 with TRBJ1-2, with a tentative D call TRBD1 (5 bases). The V end was cut by 2 bases, the J end by 2 bases, with 12 bases between. This CDR3 is built from 15 residues. CDR1 SNHLY and CDR2 FYNNEI come from the germline V gene. The CDR3 DNA follows: TGTGCCAGCAGTGAACGGGAGGGACCCAACTATGGCTACACCTTC. It encodes CASSEREGPNYGYTF. Filled out from reference TRBV2 and TRBJ1-2, the complete variable domain reads EPEVTQTPSHQVTQMGQEVILRCVPISNHLYFYWYRQILGQKVEFLVSFYNNEISEKSEIFDDQFSVERPDGSNFTLKIRSTKLEDSAMYFCASSEREGPNYGYTFGSGTRLTVV.

This clone has only a few counts. The chain couples TRBV29-1 to TRBJ1-1; D possibly corresponds to TRBD1 (6 bases). The V end was cut by 7 bases, the J end by 3 bases, with 15 bases between. CDR1 and CDR2 (germline): SQVTM, ANQGSEA. The CDR3 length is 13 residues. This CDR3 reads CSARDTGDTEAFF. The CDR3 DNA sequence: TGCAGCGCACGGGACACAGGAGACACTGAAGCTTTCTTT. Based on the CDR3 plus reference TRBV29-1 and TRBJ1-1, the full variable domain is SAVISQKPSRDICQRGTSLTIQCQVDSQVTMMFWYRQQPGQSLTLIATANQGSEATYESGFVIDKFPISRPNLTFSTLTVSNMSPEDSSIYLCSARDTGDTEAFFGQGTRLTVV.

V gene TRBV11-2 combines with J gene TRBJ1-6, with D maybe TRBD1 (6 bases). V dropped 8 bases and J dropped 6 bases, with 11 bases sitting between them. This CDR3 is built from 13 residues. CDR1 and CDR2 (germline): SGHAT, FQNNGV. The CDR3 nucleotides read TGTGCCAGCCGGACAGCCTTTAATTCACCCCTCCACTTT. This sequence encodes CASRTAFNSPLHF.

In DNA, the CDR3 is TGTGCCAGCAGGTACAGGGGAAACTATGGCTACACCTTC. Its translation is CASRYRGNYGYTF. The chain combines TRBV6-5 with TRBJ1-2; TRBD1 matches 7 bases. The germline CDR1 and CDR2 sequences are MNHEY and SVGAGI. The CDR3 extends over 13 amino acids. Trimming removed 6 bases from V and 2 bases from J; junction bases left unmatched: 3.

The CDR3: CASSLIQGAWYNEQFF. CDR3 bases: TGTGCCAGCAGTTTGATCCAGGGGGCGTGGTACAATGAGCAGTTCTTC. The chain is built from TRBV28 and TRBJ2-1; 8 bases fit TRBD1. The V and J ends lost 3 bases and 4 bases, in that order; junction bases with no gene match: 8. The CDR3 length is 16 residues. Germline V gene data show CDR1 as MDHEN and CDR2 as SYDVKM.

The chain carries TRBV6-1 and TRBJ1-2, with D tentatively TRBD1 (6 bases). Trimming removed 3 bases at V and 3 bases at J, with 11 bases between. Germline CDR1 and CDR2: MNHNS and SASEGT. CDR3 length: 14 residues. CDR3 nucleotide sequence: TGTGCCAGCAGTGAGGGAGGGGGGGACTATGGCTACACCTTC. The encoded protein is CASSEGGGDYGYTF.

The chain has TRBV30 and TRBJ2-1; tentatively, D is TRBD2 (7 bases). The CDR3 totals 13 residues. Deletions cut 8 bases from V and 4 bases from J, with 15 bases between. Germline CDR1 reads GTSNPN; CDR2 reads SVGIG (reference sequence). The CDR3 DNA follows: TGTGCCCAACGGGGGGCTCTATACAATGAGCAGTTCTTC. Residues: CAQRGALYNEQFF.

This rearrangement joins TRBV30 to TRBJ1-3; D call uncertain. Germline CDR1 GTSNPN, CDR2 SVGIG (reference sequence). The CDR3 spans 13 residues. Trimming pared 0 bases from V and 10 bases from J, leaving 13 bases between. This CDR3 reads CAWSVGPTATIYF. The CDR3 nucleotides are TGTGCCTGGAGTGTAGGGCCCACTGCAACCATATATTTT. The whole variable domain, remainder taken from reference TRBV30 and TRBJ1-3, is SQTIHQWPATLVQPVGSPLSLECTVEGTSNPNLYWYRQAAGRGLQLLFYSVGIGQISSEVPQNLSASRPQDRQFILSSKKLLLSDSGFYLCAWSVGPTATIYFGEGSWLTVV.

The chain has TRBV7-2 and TRBJ2-7; possible D gene TRBD2, 6 bases. Trimming took off 5 bases at V and 0 bases at J, with 14 bases between the two ends. The CDR3 totals 15 residues. CDR1 and CDR2 (germline): SGHTA, FQGNSA. CDR3 nucleotides: TGTGCCAGCAGCATGGGACTCCTAAGCTCCTACGAGCAGTACTTC. It translates to CASSMGLLSSYEQYF.

The rearrangement uses TRBV4-3 and TRBJ1-6; D is unclear. CDR3 length: 16 residues. V dropped 0 bases and J dropped 5 bases, with 11 bases sitting between them. In germline, CDR1 is LGHNA, CDR2 YSLEER. CDR3 residues: CASSQEGYNNNSPLHF. CDR3 DNA: TGCGCCAGCAGCCAAGAGGGGTACAATAATAATTCACCCCTCCACTTT.

The chain joins TRBV28 to TRBJ1-1; 7 nucleotides align to TRBD1. This CDR3 is built from 16 residues. Germline trimming cut 6 bases from V and 1 base from J; bases unmatched to any gene: 11. Germline V gene sequence: CDR1 MDHEN, CDR2 SYDVKM. The CDR3 spells CASRPAPTGWNTEAFF. CDR3 DNA sequence: TGTGCCAGCAGGCCTGCTCCGACAGGGTGGAACACTGAAGCTTTCTTT.